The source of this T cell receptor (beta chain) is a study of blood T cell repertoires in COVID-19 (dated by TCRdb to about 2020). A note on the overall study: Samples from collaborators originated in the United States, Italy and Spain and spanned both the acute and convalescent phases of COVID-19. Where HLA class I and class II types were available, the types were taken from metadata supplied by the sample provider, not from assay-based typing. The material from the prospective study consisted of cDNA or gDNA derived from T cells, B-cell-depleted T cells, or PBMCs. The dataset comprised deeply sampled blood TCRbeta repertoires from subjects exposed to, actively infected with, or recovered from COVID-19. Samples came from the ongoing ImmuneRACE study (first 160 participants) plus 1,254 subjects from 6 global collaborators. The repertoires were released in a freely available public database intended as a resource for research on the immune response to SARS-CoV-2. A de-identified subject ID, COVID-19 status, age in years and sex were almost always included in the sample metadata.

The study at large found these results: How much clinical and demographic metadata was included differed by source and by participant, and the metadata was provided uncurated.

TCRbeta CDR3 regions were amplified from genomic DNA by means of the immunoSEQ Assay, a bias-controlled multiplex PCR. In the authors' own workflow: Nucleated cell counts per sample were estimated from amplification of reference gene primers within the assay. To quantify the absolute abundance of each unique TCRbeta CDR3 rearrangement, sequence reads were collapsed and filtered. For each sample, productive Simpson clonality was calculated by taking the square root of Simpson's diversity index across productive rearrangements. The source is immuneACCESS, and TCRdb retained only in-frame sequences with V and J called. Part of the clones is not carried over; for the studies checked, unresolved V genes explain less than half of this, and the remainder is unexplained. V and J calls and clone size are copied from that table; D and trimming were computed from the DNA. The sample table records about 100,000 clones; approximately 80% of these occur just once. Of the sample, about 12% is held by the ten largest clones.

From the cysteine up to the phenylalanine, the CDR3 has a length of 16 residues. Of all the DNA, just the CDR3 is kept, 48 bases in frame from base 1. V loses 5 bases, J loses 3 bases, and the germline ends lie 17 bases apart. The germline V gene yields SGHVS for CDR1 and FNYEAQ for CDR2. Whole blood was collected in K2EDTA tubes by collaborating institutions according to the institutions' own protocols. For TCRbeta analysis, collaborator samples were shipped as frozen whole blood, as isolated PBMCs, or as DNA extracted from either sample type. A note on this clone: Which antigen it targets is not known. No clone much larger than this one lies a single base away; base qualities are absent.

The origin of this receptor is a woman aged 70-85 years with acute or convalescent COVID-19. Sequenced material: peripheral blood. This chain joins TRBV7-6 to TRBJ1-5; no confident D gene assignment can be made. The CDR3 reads CASSLSGGFLNQPQHF. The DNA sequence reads TGTGCCAGCAGCCTAAGTGGAGGGTTTCTCAATCAGCCCCAGCATTTT.